This is a list of T cell receptor beta chains from one sample in a study of cytomegalovirus exposure and HLA in healthy donors. TCRdb's table, derived via immunoSEQ multiplex PCR, lists solely in-frame clones and lacks some. The sample carries 120,000 to 150,000 clones, 77% recorded once. The material sequenced was PBMCs. The receptors shown here come from a woman aged 50 to 60 in good health and CMV-seronegative. The CDR3 runs from the conserved cysteine through the conserved F or W. The D gene is left open where the match is weak. Size values are once, few and many counts, or a class for expanded clones, and some rows have none.

clone size: few
J gene: TRBJ1-2
CDR3 length: 14
D gene: -
V gene: TRBV5-1
CDR3 protein: CASRLGTNFMGYTF
CDR3 DNA: TGCGCCAGCAGGTTGGGGACAAACTTTATGGGGTACACCTTC

clone size: -
J gene: TRBJ1-5
CDR3 length: 12
D gene: -
V gene: TRBV28
CDR3 protein: CASSPGFQPQHF
CDR3 DNA: TGTGCCAGCAGTCCAGGGTTCCAGCCCCAGCATTTT

clone size: -
J gene: TRBJ1-2
CDR3 length: 14
D gene: -
V gene: TRBV28
CDR3 protein: CASSLAGLNYGYTF
CDR3 DNA: TGTGCCAGCAGTTTAGCGGGCTTAAACTATGGCTACACCTTC

clone size: -
J gene: TRBJ2-3
CDR3 length: 14
D gene: TRBD1
V gene: TRBV7-2
CDR3 protein: CASSLAQGADTQYF
CDR3 DNA: TGTGCCAGCAGCTTAGCACAGGGGGCAGATACGCAGTATTTT

clone size: few
J gene: TRBJ1-1
CDR3 length: 14
D gene: TRBD1
V gene: TRBV10-1
CDR3 protein: CASRPGGQSAEAFF
CDR3 DNA: TGCGCCAGCAGGCCAGGGGGTCAGTCTGCTGAAGCTTTCTTT

clone size: -
J gene: TRBJ1-4
CDR3 length: 14
D gene: TRBD1
V gene: TRBV27
CDR3 protein: CASSLAGGHEKLFF
CDR3 DNA: TGTGCCAGCAGTTTAGCAGGGGGACATGAAAAACTGTTTTTT

clone size: -
J gene: TRBJ2-7
CDR3 length: 11
D gene: TRBD2
V gene: TRBV10-3
CDR3 protein: CAASSGHEQYF
CDR3 DNA: TGTGCCGCCTCTAGCGGCCACGAGCAGTACTTC

clone size: -
J gene: TRBJ2-1
CDR3 length: 16
D gene: TRBD2
V gene: TRBV7-3
CDR3 protein: CASSLGPSGGPNEQFF
CDR3 DNA: TGTGCCAGCAGCTTAGGACCTAGCGGGGGGCCCAATGAGCAGTTCTTC

clone size: -
J gene: TRBJ1-6
CDR3 length: 13
D gene: -
V gene: TRBV5-1
CDR3 protein: CASSRDGATPLHF
CDR3 DNA: TGCGCCAGCAGCCGGGATGGAGCAACACCCCTCCACTTT

clone size: once
J gene: TRBJ2-7
CDR3 length: 14
D gene: TRBD2
V gene: TRBV30
CDR3 protein: CAWRSSGGTYEQYF
CDR3 DNA: TGTGCCTGGAGGAGTAGCGGGGGAACCTACGAGCAGTACTTC

clone size: few
J gene: TRBJ1-5
CDR3 length: 16
D gene: -
V gene: TRBV15
CDR3 protein: CATSREGAVYNQPQHF
CDR3 DNA: TGTGCCACCAGCAGAGAGGGGGCAGTCTACAATCAGCCCCAGCATTTT

clone size: -
J gene: TRBJ2-7
CDR3 length: 15
D gene: TRBD1
V gene: TRBV19
CDR3 protein: CASSDWDRGSNEQYF
CDR3 DNA: TGTGCCAGTAGTGACTGGGACAGGGGTTCAAACGAGCAGTACTTC

clone size: -
J gene: TRBJ2-6
CDR3 length: 15
D gene: -
V gene: TRBV14
CDR3 protein: CASSQGSSGANVLTF
CDR3 DNA: TGTGCCAGCAGCCAAGGGAGCTCTGGGGCCAACGTCCTGACTTTC

clone size: once
J gene: TRBJ2-3
CDR3 length: 17
D gene: TRBD2
V gene: TRBV19
CDR3 protein: CASNPGAGGGFTDTQYF
CDR3 DNA: TGTGCCAGTAATCCTGGGGCGGGCGGGGGATTCACAGATACGCAGTATTTT

clone size: -
J gene: TRBJ1-2
CDR3 length: 13
D gene: -
V gene: TRBV7-8
CDR3 protein: CASSLNRIYGYTF
CDR3 DNA: TGTGCCAGCAGCCTAAACAGGATCTATGGCTACACCTTC

clone size: -
J gene: TRBJ1-2
CDR3 length: 11
D gene: -
V gene: TRBV10-3
CDR3 protein: CAITANYGYTF
CDR3 DNA: TGTGCCATCACAGCTAACTATGGCTACACCTTC

clone size: -
J gene: TRBJ1-1
CDR3 length: 15
D gene: -
V gene: TRBV2
CDR3 protein: CASSEARERDTEAFF
CDR3 DNA: TGTGCCAGCAGTGAAGCGCGGGAAAGGGACACTGAAGCTTTCTTT

clone size: once
J gene: TRBJ1-2
CDR3 length: 12
D gene: -
V gene: TRBV7-7
CDR3 protein: CASSQGTRGYTF
CDR3 DNA: TGTGCTAGCAGCCAGGGTACACGGGGCTACACCTTC

clone size: -
J gene: TRBJ1-6
CDR3 length: 15
D gene: TRBD1
V gene: TRBV19
CDR3 protein: CASRLTGDFNSPLHF
CDR3 DNA: TGTGCCAGTAGGCTGACAGGGGACTTCAATTCACCCCTCCACTTT

clone size: once
J gene: TRBJ2-1
CDR3 length: 15
D gene: TRBD1
V gene: TRBV9
CDR3 protein: CASSVRAGQGDEQFF
CDR3 DNA: TGTGCCAGCAGCGTAAGGGCAGGGCAGGGGGATGAGCAGTTCTTC

clone size: -
J gene: TRBJ2-1
CDR3 length: 16
D gene: TRBD2
V gene: TRBV11-1
CDR3 protein: CASSTREAGGHNEQFF
CDR3 DNA: TGTGCCAGCAGCACCCGAGAGGCGGGGGGTCACAATGAGCAGTTCTTC

clone size: -
J gene: TRBJ2-1
CDR3 length: 14
D gene: TRBD2
V gene: TRBV25-1
CDR3 protein: CASRLAGEYNEQFF
CDR3 DNA: TGTGCCAGCCGACTAGCGGGGGAGTACAATGAGCAGTTCTTC

clone size: few
J gene: TRBJ1-2
CDR3 length: 14
D gene: -
V gene: TRBV5-4
CDR3 protein: CASSLVSGVGGYTF
CDR3 DNA: TGTGCCAGCAGCTTGGTATCCGGGGTTGGTGGCTACACCTTC

clone size: -
J gene: TRBJ1-4
CDR3 length: 13
D gene: -
V gene: TRBV5-1
CDR3 protein: CASSFGQNEKLFF
CDR3 DNA: TGCGCCAGCAGCTTTGGACAGAATGAAAAACTGTTTTTT

clone size: -
J gene: TRBJ2-1
CDR3 length: 22
D gene: TRBD2
V gene: TRBV4-2
CDR3 protein: CASSLRLFNLAGGLSSYNEQFF
CDR3 DNA: TGTGCCAGCAGCCTACGACTTTTCAATCTAGCGGGGGGGCTGAGCTCCTACAATGAGCAGTTCTTC

clone size: -
J gene: TRBJ1-1
CDR3 length: 15
D gene: -
V gene: TRBV27
CDR3 protein: CASSLSPGGSTEAFF
CDR3 DNA: TGTGCCAGCAGTTTATCCCCCGGAGGGAGTACTGAAGCTTTCTTT

clone size: -
J gene: TRBJ2-7
CDR3 length: 14
D gene: TRBD1
V gene: TRBV7-9
CDR3 protein: CASSSRDRSYEQYF
CDR3 DNA: TGTGCCAGCAGCTCGCGGGACAGGTCCTACGAGCAGTACTTC

clone size: -
J gene: TRBJ2-2
CDR3 length: 17
D gene: TRBD1
V gene: TRBV5-1
CDR3 protein: CASSIWDSFTGTGELFF
CDR3 DNA: TGCGCCAGCAGCATATGGGACAGCTTCACAGGGACCGGGGAGCTGTTTTTT

clone size: -
J gene: TRBJ2-7
CDR3 length: 11
D gene: -
V gene: TRBV2
CDR3 protein: CASSQTYEQYF
CDR3 DNA: TGTGCCAGCTCCCAGACCTACGAGCAGTACTTC

clone size: once
J gene: TRBJ1-5
CDR3 length: 13
D gene: -
V gene: TRBV5-1
CDR3 protein: CASSSGPSDSQHF
CDR3 DNA: TGCGCCAGCAGCTCTGGCCCCTCAGACAGCCAGCATTTT

clone size: -
J gene: TRBJ2-1
CDR3 length: 16
D gene: TRBD2
V gene: TRBV11-2
CDR3 protein: CASSPTLAGGYNEQFF
CDR3 DNA: TGTGCCAGCAGTCCTACACTAGCGGGGGGCTACAATGAGCAGTTCTTC

clone size: -
J gene: TRBJ1-1
CDR3 length: 15
D gene: TRBD1
V gene: TRBV2
CDR3 protein: CASRDRGSFHTEAFF
CDR3 DNA: TGTGCCAGCAGAGACAGGGGAAGTTTTCACACTGAAGCTTTCTTT

clone size: -
J gene: TRBJ2-7
CDR3 length: 13
D gene: TRBD2
V gene: TRBV6-1
CDR3 protein: CASLAGPPYEQYF
CDR3 DNA: TGTGCCAGCTTAGCGGGGCCCCCCTACGAGCAGTACTTC

clone size: once
J gene: TRBJ2-1
CDR3 length: 15
D gene: TRBD2
V gene: TRBV7-6
CDR3 protein: CASSSSGGSHNEQFF
CDR3 DNA: TGTGCCAGCAGCTCGAGCGGGGGTTCTCACAATGAGCAGTTCTTC

clone size: -
J gene: TRBJ1-1
CDR3 length: 13
D gene: -
V gene: TRBV19
CDR3 protein: CASSKKQGTEAFF
CDR3 DNA: TGTGCCAGTAGTAAAAAGCAGGGCACTGAAGCTTTCTTT

clone size: -
J gene: TRBJ2-1
CDR3 length: 14
D gene: -
V gene: TRBV27
CDR3 protein: CASSLLGGDNEQFF
CDR3 DNA: TGTGCCAGCAGTTTATTAGGAGGGGACAATGAGCAGTTCTTC

clone size: -
J gene: TRBJ1-5
CDR3 length: 15
D gene: TRBD1
V gene: TRBV28
CDR3 protein: CASSLYLGQVQPQHF
CDR3 DNA: TGTGCCAGCAGTTTATATTTGGGACAGGTCCAGCCCCAGCATTTT

clone size: -
J gene: TRBJ1-1
CDR3 length: 13
D gene: -
V gene: TRBV6-4
CDR3 protein: CASSDFVNTEAFF
CDR3 DNA: TGTGCCAGCAGTGACTTCGTAAACACTGAAGCTTTCTTT

clone size: few
J gene: TRBJ2-7
CDR3 length: 13
D gene: -
V gene: TRBV6-5
CDR3 protein: CASSYAGSYEQYF
CDR3 DNA: TGTGCCAGCAGTTACGCGGGATCCTACGAGCAGTACTTC

clone size: -
J gene: TRBJ2-7
CDR3 length: 13
D gene: -
V gene: TRBV11-2
CDR3 protein: CASSLRSPYEQYF
CDR3 DNA: TGTGCCAGCAGCCTCAGATCCCCCTACGAGCAGTACTTC

clone size: -
J gene: TRBJ2-5
CDR3 length: 14
D gene: TRBD2
V gene: TRBV25-1
CDR3 protein: CASSEWGGEKTQYF
CDR3 DNA: TGTGCCAGCAGTGAATGGGGAGGGGAGAAGACCCAGTACTTC

clone size: few
J gene: TRBJ1-5
CDR3 length: 15
D gene: -
V gene: TRBV28
CDR3 protein: CASRGVFYSNQPQHF
CDR3 DNA: TGTGCCAGCAGGGGAGTATTTTATAGCAATCAGCCCCAGCATTTT